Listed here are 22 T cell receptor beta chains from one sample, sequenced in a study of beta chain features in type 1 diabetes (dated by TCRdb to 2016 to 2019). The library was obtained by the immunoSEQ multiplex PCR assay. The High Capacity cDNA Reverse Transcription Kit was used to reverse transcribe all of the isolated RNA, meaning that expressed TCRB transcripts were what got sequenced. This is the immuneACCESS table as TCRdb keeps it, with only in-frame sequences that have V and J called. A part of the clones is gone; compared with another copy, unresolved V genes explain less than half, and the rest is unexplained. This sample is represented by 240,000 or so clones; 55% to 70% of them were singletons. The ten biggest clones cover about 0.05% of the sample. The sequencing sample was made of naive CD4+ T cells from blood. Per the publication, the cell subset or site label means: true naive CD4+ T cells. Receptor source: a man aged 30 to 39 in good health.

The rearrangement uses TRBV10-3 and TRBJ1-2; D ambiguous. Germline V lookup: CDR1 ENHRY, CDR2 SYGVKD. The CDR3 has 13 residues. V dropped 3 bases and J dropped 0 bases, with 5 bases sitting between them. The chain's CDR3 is CAISDDPNYGYTF. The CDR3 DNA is TGTGCCATCAGTGACGACCCTAACTATGGCTACACCTTC.

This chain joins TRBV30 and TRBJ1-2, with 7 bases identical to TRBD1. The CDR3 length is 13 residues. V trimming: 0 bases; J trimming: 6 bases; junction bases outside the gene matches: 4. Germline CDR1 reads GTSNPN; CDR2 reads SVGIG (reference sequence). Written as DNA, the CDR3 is TGTGCCTGGAGTGTAAAACAGGGGAATGGCTACACCTTC. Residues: CAWSVKQGNGYTF.

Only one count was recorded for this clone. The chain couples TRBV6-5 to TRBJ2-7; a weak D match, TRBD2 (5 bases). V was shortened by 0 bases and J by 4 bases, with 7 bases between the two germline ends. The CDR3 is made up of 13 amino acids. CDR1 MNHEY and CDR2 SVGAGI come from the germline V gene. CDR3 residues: CASSYSGLYEQYF. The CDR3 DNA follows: TGTGCCAGCAGTTACTCCGGACTGTACGAGCAGTACTTC.

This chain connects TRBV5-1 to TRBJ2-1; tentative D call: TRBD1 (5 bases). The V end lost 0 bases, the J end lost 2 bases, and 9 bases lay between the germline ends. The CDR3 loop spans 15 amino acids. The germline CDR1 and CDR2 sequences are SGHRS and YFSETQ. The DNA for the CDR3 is TGCGCCAGCAGCTTGGCTCAGGGTCCCTACAATGAGCAGTTCTTC. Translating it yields CASSLAQGPYNEQFF.

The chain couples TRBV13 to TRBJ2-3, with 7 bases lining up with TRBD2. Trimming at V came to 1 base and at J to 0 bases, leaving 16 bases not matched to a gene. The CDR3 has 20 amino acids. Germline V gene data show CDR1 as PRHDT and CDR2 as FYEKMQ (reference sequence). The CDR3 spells CASSLEGLNSIWPSTDTQYF. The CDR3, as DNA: TGTGCCAGCAGCTTAGAGGGACTAAACTCCATATGGCCTAGCACAGATACGCAGTATTTT. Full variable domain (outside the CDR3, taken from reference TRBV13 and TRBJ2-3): AAGVIQSPRHLIKEKRETATLKCYPIPRHDTVYWYQQGPGQDPQFLISFYEKMQSDKGSIPDRFSAQQFSDYHSELNMSSLELGDSALYFCASSLEGLNSIWPSTDTQYFGPGTRLTVL.

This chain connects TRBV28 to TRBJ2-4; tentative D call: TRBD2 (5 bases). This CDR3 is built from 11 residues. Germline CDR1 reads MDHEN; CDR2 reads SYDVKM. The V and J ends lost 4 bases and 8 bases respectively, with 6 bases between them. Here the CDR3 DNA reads TGTGCCAGCAGTTGGGGAGACATTCAGTACTTC. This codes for CASSWGDIQYF.

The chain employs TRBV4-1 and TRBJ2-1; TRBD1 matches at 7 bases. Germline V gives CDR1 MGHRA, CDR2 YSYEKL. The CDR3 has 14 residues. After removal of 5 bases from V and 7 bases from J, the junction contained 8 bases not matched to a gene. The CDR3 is CASSKTGNLNEQFF. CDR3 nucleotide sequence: TGCGCCAGCAGCAAGACAGGGAATTTGAATGAGCAGTTCTTC.

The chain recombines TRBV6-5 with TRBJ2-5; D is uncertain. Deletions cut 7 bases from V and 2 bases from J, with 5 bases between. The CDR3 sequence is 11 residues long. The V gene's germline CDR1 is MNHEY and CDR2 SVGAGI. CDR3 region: CASKRQETQYF. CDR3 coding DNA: TGTGCCAGCAAGAGACAAGAGACCCAGTACTTC.

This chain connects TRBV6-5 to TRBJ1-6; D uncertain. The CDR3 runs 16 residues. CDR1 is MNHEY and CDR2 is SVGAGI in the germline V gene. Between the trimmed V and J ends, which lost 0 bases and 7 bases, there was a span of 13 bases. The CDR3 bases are TGTGCCAGCAGTTACTCGAGGCAACCGGGGAATTCACCCCTCCACTTT. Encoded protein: CASSYSRQPGNSPLHF.

The CDR3 region is CASSEDWRNTGELFF. For the CDR3, the DNA is TGTGCCAGCAGTGAAGATTGGCGGAACACCGGGGAGCTGTTTTTT. V and J are TRBV2 and TRBJ2-2; D not resolved. This CDR3 contains 15 residues. Trimming shortened V by 1 base and J by 1 base, and 7 bases separated the two germline ends. Germline V lookup: CDR1 SNHLY, CDR2 FYNNEI.

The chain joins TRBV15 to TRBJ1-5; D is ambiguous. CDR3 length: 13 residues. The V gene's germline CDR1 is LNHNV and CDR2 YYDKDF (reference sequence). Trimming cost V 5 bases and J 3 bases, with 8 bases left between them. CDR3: CATSLWYNQPQHF. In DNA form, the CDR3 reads TGTGCCACCAGCTTGTGGTACAATCAGCCCCAGCATTTT. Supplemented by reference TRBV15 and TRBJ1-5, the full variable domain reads DAMVIQNPRYQVTQFGKPVTLSCSQTLNHNVMYWYQQKSSQAPKLLFHYYDKDFNNEADTPDNFQSRRPNTSFCFLDIRSPGLGDTAMYLCATSLWYNQPQHFGDGTRLSIL.

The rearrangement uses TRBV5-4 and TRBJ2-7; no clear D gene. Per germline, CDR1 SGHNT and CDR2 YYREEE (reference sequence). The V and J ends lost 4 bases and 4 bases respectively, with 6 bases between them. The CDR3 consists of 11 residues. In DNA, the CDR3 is TGTGCCAGCAGCAACGGGTACGAGCAGTACTTC. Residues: CASSNGYEQYF. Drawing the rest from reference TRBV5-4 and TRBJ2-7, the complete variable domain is ETGVTQSPTHLIKTRGQQVTLRCSSQSGHNTVSWYQQALGQGPQFIFQYYREEENGRGNFPPRFSGLQFPNYSSELNVNALELDDSALYLCASSNGYEQYFGPGTRLTVT.

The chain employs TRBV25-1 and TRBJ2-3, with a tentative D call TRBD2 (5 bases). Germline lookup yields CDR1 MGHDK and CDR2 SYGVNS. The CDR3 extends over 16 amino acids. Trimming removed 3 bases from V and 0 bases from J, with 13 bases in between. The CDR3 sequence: CASSDGLHVSTDTQYF. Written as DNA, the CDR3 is TGTGCCAGCAGTGACGGACTTCACGTTAGCACAGATACGCAGTATTTT.

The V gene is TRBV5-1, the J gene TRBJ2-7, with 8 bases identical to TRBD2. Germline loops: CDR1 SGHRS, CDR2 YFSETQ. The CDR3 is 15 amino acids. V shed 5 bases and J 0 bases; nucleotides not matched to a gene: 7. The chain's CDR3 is CASRARTSTSYEQYF. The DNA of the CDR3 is TGCGCCAGCAGGGCCCGGACTAGCACCTCCTACGAGCAGTACTTC.

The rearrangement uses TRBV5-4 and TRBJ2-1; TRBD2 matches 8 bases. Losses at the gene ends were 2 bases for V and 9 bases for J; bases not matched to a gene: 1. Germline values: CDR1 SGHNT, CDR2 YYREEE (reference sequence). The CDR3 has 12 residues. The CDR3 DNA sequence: TGTGCCAGCAGCTTAGCGGGAGTTGAGCAGTTCTTC. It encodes CASSLAGVEQFF.

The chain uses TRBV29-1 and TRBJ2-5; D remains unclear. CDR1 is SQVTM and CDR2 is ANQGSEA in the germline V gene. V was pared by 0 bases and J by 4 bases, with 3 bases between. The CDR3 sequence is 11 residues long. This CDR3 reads CSVEEAETQYF. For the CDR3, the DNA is TGCAGCGTTGAAGAAGCAGAGACCCAGTACTTC.

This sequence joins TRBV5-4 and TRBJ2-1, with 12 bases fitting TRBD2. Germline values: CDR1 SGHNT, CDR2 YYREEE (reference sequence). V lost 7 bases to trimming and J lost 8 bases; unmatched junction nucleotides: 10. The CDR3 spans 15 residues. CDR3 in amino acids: CASGRVTSGSDEQFF. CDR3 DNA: TGTGCCAGCGGGAGAGTGACTAGCGGGAGCGATGAGCAGTTCTTC.

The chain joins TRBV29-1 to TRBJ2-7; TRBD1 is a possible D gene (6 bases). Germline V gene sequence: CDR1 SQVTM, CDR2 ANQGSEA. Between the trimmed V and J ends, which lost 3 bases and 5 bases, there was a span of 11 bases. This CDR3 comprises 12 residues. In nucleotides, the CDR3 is TGCAGCGTTGAGGGGACAAAGGACGAGCAGTACTTC. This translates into CSVEGTKDEQYF.

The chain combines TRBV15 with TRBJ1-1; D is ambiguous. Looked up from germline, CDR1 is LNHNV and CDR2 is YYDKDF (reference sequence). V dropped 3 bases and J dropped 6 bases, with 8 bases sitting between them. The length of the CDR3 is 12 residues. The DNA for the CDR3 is TGTGCCACCAGCAGCCAGACCCCTGAAGCTTTCTTT. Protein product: CATSSQTPEAFF.

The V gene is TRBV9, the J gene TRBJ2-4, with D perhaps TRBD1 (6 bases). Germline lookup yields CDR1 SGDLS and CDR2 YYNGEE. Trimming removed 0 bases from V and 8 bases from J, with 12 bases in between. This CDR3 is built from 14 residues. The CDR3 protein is CASSVDAQGYIQYF. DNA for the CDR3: TGTGCCAGCAGCGTAGACGCGCAGGGGTACATTCAGTACTTC. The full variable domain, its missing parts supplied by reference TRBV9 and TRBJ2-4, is DSGVTQTPKHLITATGQRVTLRCSPRSGDLSVYWYQQSLDQGLQFLIQYYNGEERAKGNILERFSAQQFPDLHSELNLSSLELGDSALYFCASSVDAQGYIQYFGAGTRLSVL.

The CDR3 here is CAWSSRAGAEAFF. The CDR3 region has the DNA TGTGCCTGGAGCTCCCGGGCAGGGGCTGAAGCTTTCTTT. This chain links TRBV30 with TRBJ1-1, with a weak D call TRBD1 (6 bases). The germline V gene has CDR1 GTSNPN and CDR2 SVGIG (reference sequence). This CDR3 is 13 amino acids long. Between the trimmed V and J ends, which lost 3 bases and 6 bases, there was a span of 14 bases. Looking up the rest from reference TRBV30 and TRBJ1-1 gives the full variable domain: SQTIHQWPATLVQPVGSPLSLECTVEGTSNPNLYWYRQAAGRGLQLLFYSVGIGQISSEVPQNLSASRPQDRQFILSSKKLLLSDSGFYLCAWSSRAGAEAFFGQGTRLTVV.

This chain's CDR3 is CASSWGLAGDSYEQYF. CDR3 DNA sequence: TGTGCCAGCAGCTGGGGGCTAGCGGGAGACTCCTACGAGCAGTACTTC. The gene calls are TRBV7-9 and TRBJ2-7, with 10 nucleotides matching TRBD2. The germline V gene encodes CDR1 SEHNR and CDR2 FQNEAQ (reference sequence). Unmatched junction bases numbered 6, after V lost 4 bases and J lost 0 bases. The CDR3 covers 16 residues.